This T cell receptor beta chain was profiled in a study of shared clonotypes between healthy human individuals. Donors comprised healthy HIV-negative adults lacking recent acute infections or vaccinations. Regarding this clone: Other DNA sequences of this sample code for an identical CDR3.

Around 32,000 T cell genomes, or approximately 0.2 ug DNA, went into the sorted-subset replicate PCRs. The assay was immunoSEQ multiplex PCR, and TCRdb's table has in-frame clones only and misses some. The sample lists under 1,900,000 clones; approximately 98.5% were seen once. The clonotype was recovered from a man in his thirties or forties in good health. The sample taken for sequencing was naive CD4+ T cells sorted from blood. Specified subset: CD45RA+ positively selected.

The CDR3 bases are TGTGCCAGCTCACCGAAGGACACCGGGGAGCTGTTTTTT. Its protein product is CASSPKDTGELFF. V usage is TRBV18 and J usage is TRBJ2-2, with D unclear. With 3 bases removed from V and 3 bases from J, the gap between germline ends came to 5 bases. This CDR3 is 13 amino acids long. The germline V gene encodes CDR1 KGHSH and CDR2 LQKENI.